This T cell receptor (beta chain) appears in the sequencing data of a study of T cells in Graves' hyperthyroidism and ophthalmopathy (dated by TCRdb to between 2017 and 2020). Regarding the study in general: Peripheral blood was sampled at the time of initial diagnosis, prior to any treatment. The study also compared thyroid tissue and blood T-cell repertoires from five or six Graves' hyperthyroidism patients. After blood sampling, hyperthyroidism patients were treated with methimazole at a starting dose of 30 mg daily, and ophthalmopathy patients were treated with high-dose intravenous methylprednisolone. The paper reports TCR Vbeta CDR3 sequencing of about 140 peripheral blood samples: over 40 ophthalmopathy, under 80 hyperthyroidism and around 17 progressor patients. The approximately 98 discovery patients were randomly divided into training and test sets at a 7:3 ratio. Prospective prediction of ophthalmopathy was tested in an independent validation cohort consisting of 18 to 20 hyperthyroidism patients and 15 to 17 patients who later progressed to ophthalmopathy. To identify TCR V-J signatures that set the groups apart, the researchers used a discovery cohort of 100 patients, made up of about 44 with Graves' ophthalmopathy and some 55 with stable Graves' hyperthyroidism. Here is what the overall study found, with its caveats: No statistical method was used to set the sample size in advance, and investigators knew the group allocation. In validation, the model predicted progression to ophthalmopathy a median of about 5.9 months before onset, with 70% to 71% sensitivity and 72.22% specificity. Blood samples also contained most of the expanded thyroid clonotypes (frequency above 0.001), which suggests that blood repertoires may reflect thyroid immune responses. A 13 V-J signature model separated ophthalmopathy from stable hyperthyroidism, with about 90% sensitivity and 81.08% specificity in cross-validation and 80%/75% in testing.

Stable Graves' hyperthyroidism was defined as no progression to ophthalmopathy during 18 months of follow-up. Hyperthyroidism patients were newly diagnosed, had a disease duration of under 2 months, and were aged 18 to 65 years. Patients with uncontrolled infections, other autoimmune diseases, pregnancy or lactation were excluded. Diagnoses relied on clinical symptoms, serum thyroxine and TRAb, thyroid ultrasound and orbital computed tomography. PBMCs were separated from 7.5 to 10 ml of fresh peripheral blood using Ficoll-Paque density gradient centrifugation. Trizol reagent was used to extract total RNA, and RNA quality was then checked on an Agilent 2100 Bioanalyzer. TCR beta CDR3 regions were amplified from RNA transcripts. The TCR CDR3 was subjected to a first round of RT-PCR using the HTBI primer set and the Qiagen OneStep RT-PCR kit. Libraries were constructed in a second round of multiplex PCR, after which size selection and purification were performed. The libraries were sequenced on an Illumina HiSeq2000 using paired-end 100 bp reads. Regarding the original processing steps: Raw data were processed with SOAPnuke, discarding reads with adapters, uncalled bases, mean Phred below 15, or no exact constant-primer or identifier match. COPE v1.2.5 was used to merge high-quality paired reads, and clonotypes were defined as unique nucleotide sequences. Clonotypes were aligned to IMGT TRBV, TRBD and TRBJ reference segments using MiTCR v1.1. Only V-J combinations with frequency above 0.0001, covering about 99% of repertoires, were analysed. A TCS score was defined as the ratio between F50 (clonal expansion) and ExV (chaos), using BLOSUM62-based TCRdist between CDR3 peptides within each V-J. Welch's t-statistics and random forest reduced roughly 500 V-J features to under 15, which were used in a naive Bayes classifier (R e1071). The raw public data were reprocessed by TCRdb itself: fastp quality trimming at Q25, MiXCR clonotype calling, in-frame beta chains only. Rows are unified per CDR3 protein, each entry keeping the most common DNA and genes. The V and J calls reflect TCRdb's pipeline rather than the authors' work. A total of 350,000 or so distinct CDR3 sequences appear in this sample, 15% to 20% of them only once. 45% to 55% of the sample comes from the top ten.

This clonotype was observed a few times. What antigen it recognizes has not been identified. The record has no base qualities; no much larger clone is one base away. Material for sequencing was blood. This clonotype originated in a woman aged 45-59 years with Graves' hyperthyroidism.

For the CDR3, the sequence is CACENLLGGTEAFF. The base sequence is TGTGCCTGCGAGAACCTACTGGGGGGCACTGAAGCTTTCTTT. The rearranged chain carries TRBV28 and TRBJ1-1, with a weak D call of TRBD1 (5 bases match). CDR1 is given as MDHEN and CDR2 as SYDVKM, both from the germline V gene. Its CDR3 holds 14 amino acids, cysteine through phenylalanine. Only the CDR3 portion is preserved as DNA: 42 bases, with reading frame beginning at the first base. Cut back by 11 bases and 4 bases, the V and J ends lie 20 bases apart.